This is a list of T cell receptor beta chains from one sample in a study of T cells after yellow fever vaccination. TCRdb recomputed calls from the 5' RACE reads with MiXCR, one row per CDR3 protein. Of approximately 32,000 distinct CDR3 sequences in the sample, approximately 6.6% were seen once. The source material was PBMCs, either bulk or a sorted T-cell subset (CD4+, CD8+, memory, or dextramer-sorted; not recorded which), sampled on the day of the first yellow fever vaccination. The receptors originated from a young man who received the YFV17D yellow fever vaccine. Each CDR3 is given with its conserved first and last residue. D genes are given only for firm matches. Size tells how often a clone was seen (once, few, many) or the class of an expanded clone, and some rows leave it out.

d_gene	abundance	len	v_gene	j_gene	CDR3aa	CDR3nt
TRBD1	large	13	TRBV20-1	TRBJ2-7	CSARTGIRYEQYF	TGCAGTGCTAGGACAGGGATCCGCTACGAGCAGTACTTC
TRBD1	many	16	TRBV3-1	TRBJ2-3	CASSRSGQGKSDTQYF	TGTGCCAGCAGCCGTTCGGGACAGGGTAAATCAGATACGCAGTATTTT
-	many	13	TRBV2	TRBJ2-6	CASTKIGANVLTF	TGTGCCAGCACGAAGATAGGGGCCAACGTCCTGACTTTC
TRBD2	many	10	TRBV20-1	TRBJ2-1	CGTTGNEQFF	TGTGGGACTACTGGCAATGAGCAGTTCTTC
TRBD2	many	15	TRBV2	TRBJ2-5	CASSVGERGGQTQYF	TGTGCCAGCAGTGTGGGCGAGCGGGGGGGCCAGACCCAGTACTTC
TRBD1	-	15	TRBV7-9	TRBJ1-4	CASSPTQGGFEKLFF	TGTGCCAGCAGCCCGACACAGGGGGGATTTGAAAAACTGTTTTTT
-	-	13	TRBV6-1	TRBJ2-7	CASTIPPLNEQYF	TGTGCCAGCACCATCCCCCCTCTCAACGAGCAGTACTTC
TRBD2	-	15	TRBV6-1	TRBJ2-7	CASSDSGTSRYEQYF	TGTGCCAGCAGTGATTCTGGGACTAGCCGCTACGAGCAGTACTTC
TRBD1	many	15	TRBV29-1	TRBJ1-1	CSVQDTGGAITEAFF	TGCAGCGTCCAAGACACAGGGGGGGCGATCACTGAAGCTTTCTTT
-	many	15	TRBV12-3/TRBV12-4	TRBJ1-1	CATSRRVGGNTEAFF	TGTGCCACCAGTCGAAGAGTGGGAGGGAACACTGAAGCTTTCTTT
TRBD2	many	15	TRBV6-4	TRBJ2-3	CASSETGGAADTQYF	TGTGCCAGCAGTGAAACCGGGGGGGCCGCAGATACGCAGTATTTT
-	few	13	TRBV19	TRBJ1-1	CASSISPGPEAFF	TGTGCCAGTAGTATATCTCCGGGACCTGAAGCTTTCTTT
TRBD2	many	18	TRBV5-1	TRBJ2-3	CASSLAGGAGVTTDTQYF	TGCGCCAGCAGCTTGGCCGGGGGAGCGGGGGTTACCACAGATACGCAGTATTTT
TRBD1	many	15	TRBV5-1	TRBJ2-5	CASSSPQGERKTQYF	TGCGCCAGCAGCTCACCACAGGGGGAGAGGAAGACCCAGTACTTC
-	many	12	TRBV25-1	TRBJ1-2	CASSEANYGYTF	TGTGCCAGCAGTGAAGCTAACTATGGCTACACCTTC
TRBD1	few	14	TRBV12-3/TRBV12-4	TRBJ1-1	CASSPQGAGTEAFF	TGTGCCAGCAGTCCACAGGGGGCAGGCACTGAAGCTTTCTTT
-	few	16	TRBV6-2/TRBV6-3	TRBJ1-1	CASSYWAGKVNTEAFF	TGTGCCAGCAGTTACTGGGCGGGAAAGGTGAACACTGAAGCTTTCTTT
TRBD1	few	13	TRBV20-1	TRBJ2-1	CSAPRTGDNEQFF	TGCAGTGCTCCACGGACAGGGGACAATGAGCAGTTCTTC
-	many	13	TRBV20-1	TRBJ2-7	CSAPTENNYEQYF	TGCAGTGCCCCGACAGAGAATAACTACGAGCAGTACTTC
-	few	15	TRBV12-3/TRBV12-4	TRBJ2-3	CASRRDPQSTDTQYF	TGTGCCAGCAGAAGGGACCCACAAAGCACAGATACGCAGTATTTT
-	many	16	TRBV20-1	TRBJ2-2	CSARDLGQPNTGELFF	TGCAGTGCTAGAGATCTCGGACAGCCAAACACCGGGGAGCTGTTTTTT
TRBD2	-	14	TRBV6-1	TRBJ2-5	CASKVRGGSETQYF	TGTGCCAGCAAAGTCCGGGGGGGTTCGGAGACCCAGTACTTC
-	few	15	TRBV20-1	TRBJ1-3	CSARDPTEFGNTIYF	TGCAGTGCTAGAGACCCGACAGAGTTCGGAAACACCATATATTTT
-	-	15	TRBV5-5	TRBJ2-7	CASSRGTVKSYEQYF	TGTGCCAGCAGCCGCGGGACAGTTAAGTCGTACGAGCAGTACTTC
TRBD2	-	19	TRBV5-4	TRBJ2-6	CASSYLGTSGIPGANVLTF	TGTGCCAGCAGCTACCTAGGGACTAGCGGGATACCTGGGGCCAACGTCCTGACTTTC
TRBD1	few	14	TRBV12-3/TRBV12-4	TRBJ1-5	CASSLTGGYQPQHF	TGTGCCAGCAGTTTAACAGGGGGCTATCAGCCCCAGCATTTT
TRBD2	many	10	TRBV20-1	TRBJ2-4	CSSERGSQYF	TGCAGTAGCGAGCGGGGAAGTCAGTACTTC
TRBD2	many	13	TRBV11-2	TRBJ2-4	CASSSSGGYIQYF	TGTGCCAGCAGTTCTAGCGGGGGGTACATTCAGTACTTC
-	many	16	TRBV5-4	TRBJ2-6	CASSSLGGSGANVLTF	TGTGCCAGCAGCTCCCTCGGGGGCTCTGGGGCCAACGTCCTGACTTTC
-	many	12	TRBV5-1	TRBJ1-1	CASSLGGQEAFF	TGCGCCAGCAGCTTGGGGGGGCAGGAAGCTTTCTTT
-	many	13	TRBV7-3	TRBJ2-3	CASSFYGTDTQYF	TGTGCCAGCAGCTTCTATGGGACAGATACGCAGTATTTT
TRBD1	many	15	TRBV6-5	TRBJ1-6	CASSRQGAQVSPLHF	TGTGCCAGCAGTCGACAGGGGGCGCAAGTATCACCCCTCCACTTT
-	many	12	TRBV20-1	TRBJ1-2	CSAAGGRYGYTF	TGCAGTGCCGCGGGGGGTCGATATGGCTACACCTTC
TRBD1	many	14	TRBV2	TRBJ2-7	CASSAGTGSYEQYF	TGTGCCAGCAGCGCCGGGACAGGGAGCTACGAGCAGTACTTC
-	many	13	TRBV7-9	TRBJ1-3	CASSFGQGNTIYF	TGTGCCAGCAGCTTTGGGCAGGGGAACACCATATATTTT
TRBD2	many	15	TRBV6-5	TRBJ2-3	CASSYSREGPDTQYF	TGTGCCAGCAGTTACTCGAGGGAGGGGCCAGATACGCAGTATTTT
-	-	16	TRBV5-4	TRBJ2-5	CASSLGAGTGQETQYF	TGTGCCAGCAGCTTAGGGGCAGGAACGGGGCAAGAGACCCAGTACTTC
-	many	17	TRBV20-1	TRBJ1-5	CSARVGHAPYGNQPQHF	TGCAGTGCTAGAGTCGGACACGCACCCTATGGCAATCAGCCCCAGCATTTT
TRBD1	medium-sized	15	TRBV6-6	TRBJ2-2	CASRLPDRDTGELFF	TGTGCCAGCAGACTCCCGGACAGGGACACCGGGGAGCTGTTTTTT